The sequence of this T cell receptor (beta chain) was determined in a study of blood T cell repertoires in COVID-19. Measured with immunoSEQ multiplex PCR; TCRdb has only the in-frame clones, and not every one. Among just over 350,000 clones listed, roughly 90% were seen once. Specimen: PBMCs or T cells enriched from blood (not recorded which). The clonotype comes from a woman in her 30s who had recovered from COVID-19.

The CDR3 bases are TGTGCCATCGGGACTAGCGGCTACGAGCAGTACTTC. Translating it yields CAIGTSGYEQYF. The rearrangement uses TRBV5-4 and TRBJ2-7, with 11 nucleotides matching TRBD2. The J segment lost 3 bases and the V segment lost 9 bases, leaving 2 bases of the junction unmatched. The CDR3 is made up of 12 amino acids. CDR1 SGHNT and CDR2 YYREEE come from the germline V gene (reference sequence).